The rows below give T cell receptor beta chains drawn from one sample of a study of immune evolution from preneoplasia to lung adenocarcinoma. Assay used: immunoSEQ multiplex PCR; TCRdb lists only in-frame clones, some missing. This sample has more than 9,500 clones, with about 84% found just once. The sample consisted of FFPE tissue from an adenomatous hyperplasia lung lesion. The receptors originated from a person aged 50-75 years with lung adenocarcinoma. The CDR3 runs from the conserved cysteine through the conserved F or W. Each record gives: clone size, V gene, D gene, J gene, CDR3 protein, CDR3 DNA. D genes are given only for firm matches. Size tells how often a clone was seen (once, few, many) or the class of an expanded clone, and some rows leave it out.

NA	TRBV10-2	NA	TRBJ2-2	CASSGARNTGELFF	TGCGCCAGCAGTGGGGCTAGGAACACCGGGGAGCTGTTTTTT
NA	TRBV10-3	TRBD1	TRBJ2-7	CAISLGGDRAAREQYF	TGTGCCATCAGCCTAGGGGGGGACAGGGCCGCTCGTGAGCAGTACTTC
NA	TRBV30	NA	TRBJ2-2	CAWSVLEVKNTGELFF	TGTGCCTGGAGTGTACTTGAAGTGAAGAACACCGGGGAGCTGTTTTTT
NA	TRBV18	NA	TRBJ2-3	CASSPSSTDTQYF	TGTGCCAGCTCACCATCGAGCACAGATACGCAGTATTTT
NA	TRBV11-2	NA	TRBJ2-5	CASSLHPGARQETQYF	TGTGCCAGCAGCTTACATCCGGGAGCACGCCAAGAGACCCAGTACTTC
NA	TRBV10-2	NA	TRBJ2-7	CASSAGTAYEQYF	TGCGCCAGCAGTGCCGGGACTGCCTACGAGCAGTACTTC
NA	TRBV4-1	TRBD2	TRBJ2-3	CASSQVPELAHTDTQYF	TGCGCCAGCAGCCAAGTTCCGGAACTAGCGCACACAGATACGCAGTATTTT
NA	TRBV4-1	TRBD1	TRBJ1-1	CASSQAPGQGEAFF	TGCGCCAGCAGCCAAGCTCCGGGACAGGGGGAAGCTTTCTTT
NA	TRBV7-9	TRBD2	TRBJ2-5	CASSSQGLAGRETQYF	TGTGCCAGCAGCTCCCAAGGGCTAGCGGGACGAGAGACCCAGTACTTC
once	TRBV5-1	NA	TRBJ2-2	CASSLETGELFF	TGCGCCAGCAGCTTGGAAACCGGGGAGCTGTTTTTT
NA	TRBV10-3	TRBD1	TRBJ2-1	CATGTGTIYNEQFF	TGTGCCACCGGGACAGGGACGATCTACAATGAGCAGTTCTTC
NA	TRBV5-1	TRBD2	TRBJ2-3	CASSLFGRRVIGKETRTDTQYF	TGCGCCAGCAGCTTGTTCGGGAGGCGGGTTATCGGGAAAGAAACCCGCACAGATACGCAGTATTTT
few	TRBV10-2	NA	TRBJ1-2	CASSRVGDYGYTF	TGCGCCAGCAGTCGGGTGGGCGACTATGGCTACACCTTC
NA	TRBV30	NA	TRBJ2-2	CAWKGQNTGELFF	TGTGCCTGGAAGGGTCAGAACACCGGGGAGCTGTTTTTT
once	TRBV19	TRBD1	TRBJ2-1	CASSWTGSGKNSEQFF	TGTGCCAGTAGTTGGACAGGCTCGGGAAAGAACTCTGAGCAGTTCTTC
few	TRBV2	NA	TRBJ1-1	CASSENGGLTRPVKAFF	TGTGCCAGCAGTGAAAACGGGGGTCTGACCCGACCCGTTAAGGCTTTCTTT
once	TRBV29-1	NA	TRBJ2-7	CSVRAATYEQYF	TGCAGCGTTCGGGCAGCCACCTACGAGCAGTACTTC
NA	TRBV7-9	NA	TRBJ1-2	CASSLEGGPLYGYTF	TGTGCCAGCAGCTTAGAAGGCGGTCCCCTCTATGGCTACACCTTC
NA	TRBV25-1	NA	TRBJ2-4	CASSAHKNIQYF	TGTGCCAGCAGTGCTCACAAAAACATTCAGTACTTC
NA	TRBV30	NA	TRBJ2-2	CAWRWTENTGELFF	TGTGCCTGGAGATGGACGGAGAACACCGGGGAGCTGTTTTTT
NA	TRBV6-5	TRBD1	TRBJ1-1	CASSYSVTGGTEAFF	TGTGCCAGCAGTTACTCGGTGACAGGGGGCACTGAAGCTTTCTTT
NA	TRBV19	NA	TRBJ2-2	CASSITGNTGELFF	TGTGCCAGTAGTATTACAGGGAACACCGGGGAGCTGTTTTTT
NA	TRBV2	TRBD2	TRBJ2-2	CASLAGEGTGELFF	TGTGCCAGCCTAGCGGGAGAGGGCACCGGGGAGCTGTTTTTT
NA	TRBV10-1	NA	TRBJ2-1	CASSESSRAQFF	TGCGCCAGCAGTGAGTCGAGTAGGGCGCAGTTCTTC
NA	TRBV6-1	NA	TRBJ2-5	CASSLQAVGRTQYF	TGTGCCAGCAGTCTCCAGGCAGTGGGGCGGACCCAGTACTTC
NA	TRBV30	TRBD2	TRBJ2-2	CAWRQTSGNTGELFF	TGTGCCTGGCGCCAGACTAGCGGAAACACCGGGGAGCTGTTTTTT
NA	TRBV6-1	NA	TRBJ1-3	CASSEAWVYTIYF	TGTGCCAGCAGTGAAGCTTGGGTGTACACCATATATTTT
once	TRBV5-1	NA	TRBJ2-1	CASSLGWNSNEQFF	TGCGCCAGCAGCTTGGGTTGGAATTCCAATGAGCAGTTCTTC
NA	TRBV28	NA	TRBJ1-5	CASSLGWNQPQHF	TGTGCCAGCAGTTTGGGGTGGAATCAGCCCCAGCATTTT
NA	TRBV7-9	TRBD2	TRBJ2-7	CASSFSQGLAGGEQYF	TGTGCCAGCAGCTTCTCACAGGGGCTAGCGGGAGGGGAGCAGTACTTC
NA	TRBV30	TRBD1	TRBJ2-1	CAWSAGQGGLDEQFF	TGTGCCTGGAGCGCGGGACAGGGGGGCTTGGATGAGCAGTTCTTC
NA	TRBV2	NA	TRBJ2-2	CASSPWGGELFF	TGTGCCAGCAGCCCCTGGGGGGGGGAGCTGTTTTTT
few	TRBV11-2	NA	TRBJ2-6	CASSKNVGSPSSGANVLTF	TGTGCCAGCAGCAAAAACGTCGGGAGCCCCTCCTCTGGGGCCAACGTCCTGACTTTC
NA	TRBV6-6	TRBD2	TRBJ2-5	CASSYGGGSETQYF	TGTGCCAGCAGTTATGGGGGAGGGTCTGAGACCCAGTACTTC
NA	TRBV11-1	TRBD2	TRBJ2-3	CASSSGLAGATREYF	TGTGCCAGCAGCTCGGGACTAGCGGGAGCCACGCGGGAGTATTTT
once	TRBV19	NA	TRBJ1-5	CASSIAYQPQHF	TGTGCCAGTAGTATAGCGTATCAGCCCCAGCATTTT
once	TRBV11-3	NA	TRBJ2-1	CASSLARGSLEQFF	TGTGCCAGCAGCTTAGCCCGGGGGAGTCTCGAGCAGTTCTTC
NA	TRBV27	TRBD1	TRBJ1-2	CASSSRGRDYGYTF	TGTGCCAGCAGTTCCAGGGGGCGCGACTATGGCTACACCTTC
NA	TRBV18	TRBD2	TRBJ2-6	CASSPTGLAGISGANVLTF	TGTGCCAGCTCACCTACGGGACTAGCGGGTATCTCTGGGGCCAACGTCCTGACTTTC
NA	TRBV10-3	NA	TRBJ2-1	CAISADGEQFF	TGTGCCATCAGTGCCGACGGAGAGCAGTTCTTC
NA	TRBV7-8	TRBD2	TRBJ2-3	CASSFRTSGSDGTDTQYF	TGTGCCAGCAGCTTCCGGACTAGCGGGAGTGACGGCACAGATACGCAGTATTTT
NA	TRBV20-1	NA	TRBJ2-7	CSAELGEQYF	TGCAGTGCGGAGTTGGGCGAGCAGTACTTC
NA	TRBV6-5	TRBD1	TRBJ1-2	CASSYRTGGYTF	TGTGCCAGCAGTTACAGGACAGGTGGCTACACCTTC
NA	TRBV5-5	NA	TRBJ1-2	CASRFGSRGGYGYTF	TGTGCCAGCAGATTTGGTAGTAGGGGAGGCTATGGCTACACCTTC
NA	TRBV10-3	NA	TRBJ2-7	CAISAEDASYEQYF	TGTGCCATCAGTGCGGAGGACGCCTCCTACGAGCAGTACTTC